Given below is one T cell receptor beta chain in context. Only one count was recorded for this clonotype. Its antigen has not been determined. No quality values exist for individual bases; no much larger clone is one base distant. One read offers little support. Peripheral blood CD8+ and CD4+ T cells from healthy donors, Susac syndrome patients and multiple sclerosis patients were profiled by high-throughput TCR beta sequencing. Healthy donors were included as age- and sex-matched controls. Bulk CD8+ and CD4+ T cells were purified magnetically by negative isolation, whereas CD8+ TEMRA cells were enriched by FACS. Blood was collected in EDTA tubes and processed within 24 hours, with PBMCs isolated through density gradient centrifugation. PBMCs destined for TCR sequencing were cryopreserved in liquid nitrogen and later thawed in a 37 °C water bath. The sorted or isolated CD4+, CD8+ and CD8+ TEMRA cells reached a purity of at least 90%.

RNA was extracted using the RNeasy kit, and roughly 0.5 to 1 ug of the RNA was reverse transcribed with random hexamers. The immunoSEQ multiplex PCR assay, which covers 54 Vbeta and 13 Jbeta segments, was used to amplify TCR beta CDR3 regions. PCR amplification bias was corrected by using a synthetic template baseline for primer optimization and computational correction. Under the source paper's analysis protocol: Only productive sequences were kept, with reads annotated to V, D and J genes according to IMGT and analyzed in immunoSEQ Analyzer. Clonality was computed as one minus Shannon entropy normalized by log2 of the number of productive unique sequences. For each patient and control, public and private clones were evaluated among the 100 most prevalent clones. A clone was defined as Susac-specific if it was absent from the healthy and MS cohorts, from some 1,100 published viral clones and from other ImmuneACCESS disease sequences. TCRdb took the public reads, trimmed them with fastp at Q25, ran MiXCR for clone calling and kept in-frame beta chains. Every CDR3 protein is listed once, alongside the most common genes and DNA of its rows. The V and J calls, along with clone size, are taken from TCRdb and not from the paper's own processing. In this sample the table shows about 150,000 distinct CDR3 sequences, roughly 95% of which occur a single time. The ten most abundant clones make up approximately 0.09% of the sample.

This entry belongs to a study of CD8 T cells in Susac syndrome (dated by TCRdb to between 2018 and 2021). For the wider study: The study used repertoire sequencing to test whether antigen drove CD8+ T cell activation and differentiation in Susac syndrome.

General findings and caveats noted by the study authors: The study acknowledged that relatively few individuals were included in the TCR sequencing and HLA analysis.

From a lookup of the germline V gene, CDR1 and CDR2 are SQVTM and ANQGSEA. Trimming accounts for 7 bases at V and 7 bases at J, while the number of junction bases matched to no gene is 9. The CDR3 runs 12 residues from the cysteine to the phenylalanine. Of all the DNA, just the CDR3 is kept, 36 bases in frame from base 1. The receptor comes from a human donor in good health. The material sequenced was CD4+ T cells from PBMCs. The V and J genes are TRBV29-1 and TRBJ1-1; 7 of the junction bases match TRBD1. The bases are TGCAGCGCCAACAGGGGAGAGGGTGAAGCTTTCTTT. Its translation is CSANRGEGEAFF.